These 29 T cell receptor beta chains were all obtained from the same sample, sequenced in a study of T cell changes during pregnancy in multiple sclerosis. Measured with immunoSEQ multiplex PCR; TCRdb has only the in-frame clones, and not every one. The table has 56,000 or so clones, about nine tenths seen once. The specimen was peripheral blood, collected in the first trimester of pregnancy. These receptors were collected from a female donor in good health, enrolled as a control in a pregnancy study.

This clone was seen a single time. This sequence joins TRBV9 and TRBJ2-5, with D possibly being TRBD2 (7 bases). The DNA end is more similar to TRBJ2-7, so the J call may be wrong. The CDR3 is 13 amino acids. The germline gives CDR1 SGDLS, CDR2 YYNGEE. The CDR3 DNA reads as TGTGCCAGCAGCGACGGGGGGCCCAGCGAGCAGTACTTC. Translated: CASSDGGPSEQYF.

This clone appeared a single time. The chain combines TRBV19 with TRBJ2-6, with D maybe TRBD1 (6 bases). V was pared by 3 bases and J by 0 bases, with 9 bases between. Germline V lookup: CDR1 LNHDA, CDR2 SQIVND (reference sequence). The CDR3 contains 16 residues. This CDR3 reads CASSIGTRSGANVLTF. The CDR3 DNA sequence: TGTGCCAGTAGTATCGGGACACGCTCTGGGGCCAACGTCCTGACTTTC.

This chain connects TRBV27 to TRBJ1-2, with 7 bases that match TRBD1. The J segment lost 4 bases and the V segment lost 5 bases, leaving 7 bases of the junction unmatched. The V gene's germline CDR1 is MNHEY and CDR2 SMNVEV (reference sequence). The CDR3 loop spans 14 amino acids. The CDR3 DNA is TGTGCCAGCAGTCGACAGGGTCCGGGCTATGGCTACACCTTC. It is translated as CASSRQGPGYGYTF.

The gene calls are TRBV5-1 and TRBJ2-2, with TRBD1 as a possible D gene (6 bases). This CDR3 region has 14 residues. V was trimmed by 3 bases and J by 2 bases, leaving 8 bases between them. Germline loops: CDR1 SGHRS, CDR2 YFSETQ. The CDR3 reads CASSSQGNTGELFF. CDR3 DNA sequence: TGCGCCAGCAGCTCACAGGGAAACACCGGGGAGCTGTTTTTT.

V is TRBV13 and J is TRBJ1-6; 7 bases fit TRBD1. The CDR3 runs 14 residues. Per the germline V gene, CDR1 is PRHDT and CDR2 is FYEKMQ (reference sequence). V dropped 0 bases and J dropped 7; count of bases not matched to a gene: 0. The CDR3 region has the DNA TGTGCCAGCAGCTTAGGACAGGGGAATTCACCCCTCCACTTT. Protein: CASSLGQGNSPLHF.

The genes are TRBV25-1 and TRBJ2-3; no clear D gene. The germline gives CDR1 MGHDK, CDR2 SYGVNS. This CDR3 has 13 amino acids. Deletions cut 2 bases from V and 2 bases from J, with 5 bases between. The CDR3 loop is CASSEQDTDTQYF. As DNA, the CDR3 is TGTGCCAGCAGTGAACAGGACACAGATACGCAGTATTTT.

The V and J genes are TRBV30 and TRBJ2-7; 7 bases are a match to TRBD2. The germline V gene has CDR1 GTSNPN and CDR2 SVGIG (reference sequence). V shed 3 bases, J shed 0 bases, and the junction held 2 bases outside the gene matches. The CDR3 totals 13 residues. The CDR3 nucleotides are TGTGCCTGGAGGGGGGGGTTCTCCTACGAGCAGTACTTC. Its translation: CAWRGGFSYEQYF.

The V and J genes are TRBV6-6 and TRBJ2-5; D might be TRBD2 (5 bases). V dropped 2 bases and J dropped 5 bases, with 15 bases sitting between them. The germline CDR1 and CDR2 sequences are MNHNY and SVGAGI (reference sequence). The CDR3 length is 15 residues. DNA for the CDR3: TGTGCCAGCAGTTACGAGTCACCGGGGTGGGAGACCCAGTACTTC. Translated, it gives CASSYESPGWETQYF.

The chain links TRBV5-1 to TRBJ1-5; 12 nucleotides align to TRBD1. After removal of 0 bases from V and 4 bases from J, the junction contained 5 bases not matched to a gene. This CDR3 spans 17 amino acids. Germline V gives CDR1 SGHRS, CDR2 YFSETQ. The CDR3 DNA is TGCGCCAGCAGCTTGGCCGGGACAGGGGGCAAGAATCAGCCCCAGCATTTT. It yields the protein CASSLAGTGGKNQPQHF.

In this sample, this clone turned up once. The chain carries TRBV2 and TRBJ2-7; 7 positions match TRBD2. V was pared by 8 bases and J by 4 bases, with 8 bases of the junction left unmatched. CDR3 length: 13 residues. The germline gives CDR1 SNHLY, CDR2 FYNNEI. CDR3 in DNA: TGTGCCAGCCTTCCCGGGACTATTTACGAGCAGTACTTC. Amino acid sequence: CASLPGTIYEQYF.

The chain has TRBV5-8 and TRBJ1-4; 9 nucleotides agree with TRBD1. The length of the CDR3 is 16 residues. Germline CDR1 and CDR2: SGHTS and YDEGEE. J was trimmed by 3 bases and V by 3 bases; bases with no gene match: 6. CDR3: CASSSGQGMANEKLFF. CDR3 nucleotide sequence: TGTGCCAGCAGCTCCGGACAGGGGATGGCTAATGAAAAACTGTTTTTT.

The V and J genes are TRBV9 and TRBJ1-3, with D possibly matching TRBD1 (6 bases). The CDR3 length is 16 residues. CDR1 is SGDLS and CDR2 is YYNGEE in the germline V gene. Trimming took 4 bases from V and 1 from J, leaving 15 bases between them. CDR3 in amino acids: CASSYTQRGSGNTIYF. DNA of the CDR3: TGTGCCAGCAGCTACACCCAAAGGGGGTCTGGAAACACCATATATTTT.

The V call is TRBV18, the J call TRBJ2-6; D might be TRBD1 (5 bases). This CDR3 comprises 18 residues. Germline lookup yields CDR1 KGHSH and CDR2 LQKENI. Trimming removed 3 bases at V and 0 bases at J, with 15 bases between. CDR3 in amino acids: CASSPIDSWGSGANVLTF. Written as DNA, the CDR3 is TGTGCCAGCTCACCTATCGACAGCTGGGGCTCTGGGGCCAACGTCCTGACTTTC.

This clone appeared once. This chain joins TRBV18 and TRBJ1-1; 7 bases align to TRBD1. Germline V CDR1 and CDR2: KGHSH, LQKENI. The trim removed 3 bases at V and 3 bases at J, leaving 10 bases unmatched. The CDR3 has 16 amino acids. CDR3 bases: TGTGCCAGCTCACCTTTGTCGACAGGGTTGGACACTGAAGCTTTCTTT. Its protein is CASSPLSTGLDTEAFF.

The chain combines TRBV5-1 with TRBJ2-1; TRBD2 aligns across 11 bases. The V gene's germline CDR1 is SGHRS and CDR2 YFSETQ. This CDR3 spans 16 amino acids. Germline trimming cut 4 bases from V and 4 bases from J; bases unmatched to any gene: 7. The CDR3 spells CASSIRLAGFYNEQFF. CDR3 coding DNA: TGCGCCAGCAGCATACGACTAGCGGGGTTTTACAATGAGCAGTTCTTC.

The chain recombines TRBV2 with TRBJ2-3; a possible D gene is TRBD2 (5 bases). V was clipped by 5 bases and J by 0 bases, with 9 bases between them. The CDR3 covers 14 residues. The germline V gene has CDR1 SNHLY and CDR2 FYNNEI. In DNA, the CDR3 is TGTGCCAGCAGTTCGCCGGGGAGCACAGATACGCAGTATTTT. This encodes CASSSPGSTDTQYF.

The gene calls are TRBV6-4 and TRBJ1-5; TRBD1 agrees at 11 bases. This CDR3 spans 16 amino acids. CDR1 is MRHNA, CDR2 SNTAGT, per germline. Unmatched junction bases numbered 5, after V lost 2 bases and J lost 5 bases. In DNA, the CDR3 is TGTGCCAGCAGTGACAGGACAGGGGGCTGGGATCAGCCCCAGCATTTT. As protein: CASSDRTGGWDQPQHF.

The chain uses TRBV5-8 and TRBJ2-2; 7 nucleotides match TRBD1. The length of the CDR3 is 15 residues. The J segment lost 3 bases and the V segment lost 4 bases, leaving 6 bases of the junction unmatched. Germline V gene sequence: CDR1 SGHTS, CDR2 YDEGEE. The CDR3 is CASSQTGTHTGELFF. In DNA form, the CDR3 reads TGTGCCAGCAGCCAGACAGGGACCCACACCGGGGAGCTGTTTTTT. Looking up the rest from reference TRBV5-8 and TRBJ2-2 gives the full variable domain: EAGVTQSPTHLIKTRGQQATLRCSPISGHTSVYWYQQALGLGLQFLLWYDEGEERNRGNFPPRFSGRQFPNYSSELNVNALELEDSALYLCASSQTGTHTGELFFGEGSRLTVL.

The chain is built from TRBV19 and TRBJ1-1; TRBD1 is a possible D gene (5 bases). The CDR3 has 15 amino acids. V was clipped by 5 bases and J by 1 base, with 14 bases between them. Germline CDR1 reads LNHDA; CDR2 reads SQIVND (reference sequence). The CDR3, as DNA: TGTGCCAGTAGTCCAATAGAAGGACAGAACACTGAAGCTTTCTTT. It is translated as CASSPIEGQNTEAFF.

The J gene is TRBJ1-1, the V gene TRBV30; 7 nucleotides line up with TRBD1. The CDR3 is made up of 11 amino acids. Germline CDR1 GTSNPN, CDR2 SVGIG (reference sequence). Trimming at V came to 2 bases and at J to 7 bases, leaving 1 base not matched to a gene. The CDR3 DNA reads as TGTGCCTGGAGTCGGACAGGTGAAGCTTTCTTT. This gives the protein CAWSRTGEAFF.

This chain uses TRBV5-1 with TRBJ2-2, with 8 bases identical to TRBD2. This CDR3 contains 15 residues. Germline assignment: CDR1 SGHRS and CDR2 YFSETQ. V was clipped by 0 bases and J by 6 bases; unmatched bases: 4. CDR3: CASSLAGGPSGELFF. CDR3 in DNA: TGCGCCAGCAGCTTGGCGGGGGGGCCGTCCGGGGAGCTGTTTTTT.

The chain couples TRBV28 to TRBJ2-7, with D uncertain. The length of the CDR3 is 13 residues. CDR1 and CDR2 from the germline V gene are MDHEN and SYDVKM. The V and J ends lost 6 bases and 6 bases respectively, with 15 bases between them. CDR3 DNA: TGTGCCAGCAGGGAAGTGCTACCGGGCGAGCAGTACTTC. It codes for CASREVLPGEQYF.

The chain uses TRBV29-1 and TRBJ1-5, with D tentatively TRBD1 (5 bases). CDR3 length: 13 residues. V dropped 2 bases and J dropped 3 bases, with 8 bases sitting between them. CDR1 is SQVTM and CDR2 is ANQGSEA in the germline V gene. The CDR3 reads CSVEQGPNQPQHF. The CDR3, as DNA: TGCAGCGTTGAACAGGGCCCCAATCAGCCCCAGCATTTT.

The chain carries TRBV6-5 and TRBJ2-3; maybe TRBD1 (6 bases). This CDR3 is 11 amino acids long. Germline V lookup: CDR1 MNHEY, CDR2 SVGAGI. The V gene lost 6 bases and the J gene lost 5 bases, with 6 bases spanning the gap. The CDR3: CASRQGDTQYF. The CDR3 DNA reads TGTGCCAGCAGACAGGGAGATACGCAGTATTTT.

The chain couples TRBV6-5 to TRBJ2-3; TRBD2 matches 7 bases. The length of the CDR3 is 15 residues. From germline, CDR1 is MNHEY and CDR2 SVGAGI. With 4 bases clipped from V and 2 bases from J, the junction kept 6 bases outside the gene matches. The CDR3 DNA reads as TGTGCCAGCAGTTCGGGACTACTCCACACAGATACGCAGTATTTT. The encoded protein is CASSSGLLHTDTQYF.

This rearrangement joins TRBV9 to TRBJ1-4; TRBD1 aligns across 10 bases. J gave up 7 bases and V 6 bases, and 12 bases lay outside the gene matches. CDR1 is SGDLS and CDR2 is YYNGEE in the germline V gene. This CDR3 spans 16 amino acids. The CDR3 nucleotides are TGTGCCAGCACCCGAGGGGGGGGACAGGGGAGTGAAAAACTGTTTTTT. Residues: CASTRGGGQGSEKLFF.

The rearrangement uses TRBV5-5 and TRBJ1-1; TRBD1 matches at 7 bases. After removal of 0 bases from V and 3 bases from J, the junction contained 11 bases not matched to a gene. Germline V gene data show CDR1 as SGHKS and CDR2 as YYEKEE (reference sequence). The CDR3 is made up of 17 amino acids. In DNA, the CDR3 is TGTGCCAGCAGCTTGGCCTATAAGAGACAGGGTGACACTGAAGCTTTCTTT. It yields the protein CASSLAYKRQGDTEAFF.

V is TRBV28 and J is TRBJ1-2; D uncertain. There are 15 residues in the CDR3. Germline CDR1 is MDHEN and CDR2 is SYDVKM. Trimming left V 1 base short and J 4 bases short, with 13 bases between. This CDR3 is CASSLLSGPFYGYTF. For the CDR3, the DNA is TGTGCCAGCAGTTTATTGTCCGGTCCCTTCTATGGCTACACCTTC.

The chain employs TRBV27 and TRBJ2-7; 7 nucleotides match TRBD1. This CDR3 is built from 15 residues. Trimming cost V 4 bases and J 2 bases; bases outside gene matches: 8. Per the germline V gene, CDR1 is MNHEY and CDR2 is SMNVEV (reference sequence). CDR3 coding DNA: TGTGCCAGCAGTTCAGGGACAGCTGCCCCCTACGAGCAGTACTTC. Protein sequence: CASSSGTAAPYEQYF.